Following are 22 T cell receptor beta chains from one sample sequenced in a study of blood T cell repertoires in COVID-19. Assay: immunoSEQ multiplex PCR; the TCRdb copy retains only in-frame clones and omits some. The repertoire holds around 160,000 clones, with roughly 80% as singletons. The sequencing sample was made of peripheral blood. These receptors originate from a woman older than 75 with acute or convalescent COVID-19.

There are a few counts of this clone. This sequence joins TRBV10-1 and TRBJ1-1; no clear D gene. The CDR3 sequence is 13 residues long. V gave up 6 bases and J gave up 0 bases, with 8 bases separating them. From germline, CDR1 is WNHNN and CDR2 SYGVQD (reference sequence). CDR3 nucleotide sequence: TGCGCCAGCAGAGAGGGCTTGAACACTGAAGCTTTCTTT. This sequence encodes CASREGLNTEAFF.

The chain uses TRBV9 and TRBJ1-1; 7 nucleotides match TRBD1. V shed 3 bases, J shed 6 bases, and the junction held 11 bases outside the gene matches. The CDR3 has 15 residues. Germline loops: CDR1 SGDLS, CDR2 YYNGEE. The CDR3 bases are TGTGCCAGCAGCGAGTCCGCTTCTACAGGGGCTGAAGCTTTCTTT. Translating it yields CASSESASTGAEAFF. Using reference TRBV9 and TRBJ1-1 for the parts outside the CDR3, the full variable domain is DSGVTQTPKHLITATGQRVTLRCSPRSGDLSVYWYQQSLDQGLQFLIQYYNGEERAKGNILERFSAQQFPDLHSELNLSSLELGDSALYFCASSESASTGAEAFFGQGTRLTVV.

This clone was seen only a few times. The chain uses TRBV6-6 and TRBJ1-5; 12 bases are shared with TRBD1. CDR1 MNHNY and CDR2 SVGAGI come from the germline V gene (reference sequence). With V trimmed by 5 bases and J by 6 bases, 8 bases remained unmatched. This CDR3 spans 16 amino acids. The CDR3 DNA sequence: TGTGCCAGCAGTAAAGAGGGACAGGGGGCGCGTCAGCCCCAGCATTTT. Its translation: CASSKEGQGARQPQHF.

CDR3 DNA: TGTGCCAGCAGCGTCCAGGGTAATGTGTCACCCCTCCACTTT. Translated: CASSVQGNVSPLHF. This chain connects TRBV2 to TRBJ1-6, with a tentative D call TRBD1 (5 bases). Between the trimmed V and J ends, which lost 6 bases and 10 bases, there was a span of 16 bases. CDR1 is SNHLY and CDR2 is FYNNEI in the germline V gene. This CDR3 spans 14 amino acids. Filled out from reference TRBV2 and TRBJ1-6, the complete variable domain reads EPEVTQTPSHQVTQMGQEVILRCVPISNHLYFYWYRQILGQKVEFLVSFYNNEISEKSEIFDDQFSVERPDGSNFTLKIRSTKLEDSAMYFCASSVQGNVSPLHFGNGTRLTVT.

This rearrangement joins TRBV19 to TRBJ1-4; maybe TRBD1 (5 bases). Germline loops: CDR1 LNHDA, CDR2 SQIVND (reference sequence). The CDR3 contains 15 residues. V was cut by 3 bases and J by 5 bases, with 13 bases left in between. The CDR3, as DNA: TGTGCCAGTAGTATTATGGCAGGGTCGAATGAAAAACTGTTTTTT. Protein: CASSIMAGSNEKLFF. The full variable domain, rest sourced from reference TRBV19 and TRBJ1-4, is DGGITQSPKYLFRKEGQNVTLSCEQNLNHDAMYWYRQDPGQGLRLIYYSQIVNDFQKGDIAEGYSVSREKKESFPLTVTSAQKNPTAFYLCASSIMAGSNEKLFFGSGTQLSVL.

The CDR3 spells CASSLPRTSGESSYNEQFF. The CDR3 bases are TGTGCCAGCAGTTTACCCCGGACTAGCGGGGAAAGCTCCTACAATGAGCAGTTCTTC. The chain couples TRBV27 to TRBJ2-1; 12 bases match TRBD2. The germline V gene encodes CDR1 MNHEY and CDR2 SMNVEV (reference sequence). This CDR3 comprises 19 residues. Unmatched junction bases numbered 8, after V lost 2 bases and J lost 0 bases.

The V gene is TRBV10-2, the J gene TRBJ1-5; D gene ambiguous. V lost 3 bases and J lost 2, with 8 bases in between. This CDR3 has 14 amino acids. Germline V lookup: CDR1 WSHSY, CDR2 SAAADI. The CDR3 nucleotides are TGCGCCAGCAGTGATCTCAGGCGCAATCAGCCCCAGCATTTT. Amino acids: CASSDLRRNQPQHF.

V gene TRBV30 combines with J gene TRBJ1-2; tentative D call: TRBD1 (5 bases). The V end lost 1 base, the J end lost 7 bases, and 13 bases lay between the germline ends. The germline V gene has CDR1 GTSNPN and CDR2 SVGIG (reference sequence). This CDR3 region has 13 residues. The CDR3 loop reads CAWSGGRSGGYTF. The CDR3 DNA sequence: TGTGCCTGGAGTGGGGGCCGATCCGGTGGCTACACCTTC.

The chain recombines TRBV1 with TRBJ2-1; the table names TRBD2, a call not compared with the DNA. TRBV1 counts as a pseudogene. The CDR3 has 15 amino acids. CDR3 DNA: TGCACCAGCAGCCAAGAGAGGGGGGGCCGCTATGAGCAGTTCTTC. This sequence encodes CTSSQERGGRYEQFF.

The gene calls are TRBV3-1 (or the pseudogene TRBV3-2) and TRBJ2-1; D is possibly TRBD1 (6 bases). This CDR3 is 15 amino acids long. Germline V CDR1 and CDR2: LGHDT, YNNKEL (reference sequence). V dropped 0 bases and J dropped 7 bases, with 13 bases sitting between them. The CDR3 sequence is CASSQDIGQINEQFF. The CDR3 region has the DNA TGTGCCAGCAGCCAAGATATCGGACAGATTAATGAGCAGTTCTTC.

In DNA, the CDR3 is TGTGCCAGCAGCCCCGGTATGAGGACCATATATTTT. This codes for CASSPGMRTIYF. The gene calls are TRBV5-8 and TRBJ1-3; no definite D call. This CDR3 comprises 12 residues. With 4 bases removed from V and 10 bases from J, the gap between germline ends came to 12 bases. Looked up from germline, CDR1 is SGHTS and CDR2 is YDEGEE.

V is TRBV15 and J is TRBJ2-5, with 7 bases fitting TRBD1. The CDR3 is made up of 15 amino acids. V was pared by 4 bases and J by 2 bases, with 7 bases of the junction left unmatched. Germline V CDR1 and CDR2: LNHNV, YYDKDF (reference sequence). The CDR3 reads CATSTSPGQQETQYF. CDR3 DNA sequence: TGTGCCACCAGCACCTCCCCGGGACAGCAAGAGACCCAGTACTTC.

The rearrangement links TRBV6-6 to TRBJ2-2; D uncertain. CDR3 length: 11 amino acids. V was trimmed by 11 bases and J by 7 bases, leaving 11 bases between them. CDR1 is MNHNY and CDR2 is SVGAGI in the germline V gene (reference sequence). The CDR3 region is CACFMSGELFF. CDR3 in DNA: TGTGCCTGCTTCATGAGCGGGGAGCTGTTTTTT.

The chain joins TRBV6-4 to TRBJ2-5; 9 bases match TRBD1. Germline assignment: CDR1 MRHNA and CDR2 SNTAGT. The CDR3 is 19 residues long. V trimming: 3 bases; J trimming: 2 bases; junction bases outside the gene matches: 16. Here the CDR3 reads CASSELRLQGAPLQETQYF. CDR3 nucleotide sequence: TGTGCCAGCAGTGAGTTAAGGTTACAGGGGGCTCCTCTACAAGAGACCCAGTACTTC.

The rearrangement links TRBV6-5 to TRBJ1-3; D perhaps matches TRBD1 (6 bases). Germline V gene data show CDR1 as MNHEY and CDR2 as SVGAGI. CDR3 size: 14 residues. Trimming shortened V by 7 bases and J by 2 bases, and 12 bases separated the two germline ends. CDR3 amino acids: CASINREAGNTIYF. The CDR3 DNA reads TGTGCCAGCATCAACAGGGAAGCTGGAAACACCATATATTTT.

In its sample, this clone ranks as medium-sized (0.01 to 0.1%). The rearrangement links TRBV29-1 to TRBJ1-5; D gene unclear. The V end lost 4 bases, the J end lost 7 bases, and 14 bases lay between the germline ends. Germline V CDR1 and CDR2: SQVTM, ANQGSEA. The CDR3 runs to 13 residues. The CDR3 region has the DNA TGCAGCGTTGGGGTGGGCATTGGGCAGCCCCAGCATTTT. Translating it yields CSVGVGIGQPQHF.

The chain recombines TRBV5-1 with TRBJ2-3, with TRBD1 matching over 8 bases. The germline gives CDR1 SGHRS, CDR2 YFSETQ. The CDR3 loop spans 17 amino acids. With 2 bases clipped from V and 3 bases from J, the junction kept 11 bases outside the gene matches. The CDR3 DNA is TGCGCCAGCAGCTTACAACCGACAGGGGACGGGACAGATACGCAGTATTTT. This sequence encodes CASSLQPTGDGTDTQYF. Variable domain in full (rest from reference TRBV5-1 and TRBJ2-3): KAGVTQTPRYLIKTRGQQVTLSCSPISGHRSVSWYQQTPGQGLQFLFEYFSETQRNKGNFPGRFSGRQFSNSRSEMNVSTLELGDSALYLCASSLQPTGDGTDTQYFGPGTRLTVL.

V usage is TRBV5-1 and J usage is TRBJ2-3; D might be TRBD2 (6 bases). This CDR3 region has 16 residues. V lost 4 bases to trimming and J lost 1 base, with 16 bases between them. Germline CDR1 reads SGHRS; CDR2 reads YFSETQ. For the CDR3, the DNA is TGCGCCAGCAGCATCCAGACTAGAGGGCGCACAGATACGCAGTATTTT. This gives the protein CASSIQTRGRTDTQYF. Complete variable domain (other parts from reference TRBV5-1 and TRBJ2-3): KAGVTQTPRYLIKTRGQQVTLSCSPISGHRSVSWYQQTPGQGLQFLFEYFSETQRNKGNFPGRFSGRQFSNSRSEMNVSTLELGDSALYLCASSIQTRGRTDTQYFGPGTRLTVL.

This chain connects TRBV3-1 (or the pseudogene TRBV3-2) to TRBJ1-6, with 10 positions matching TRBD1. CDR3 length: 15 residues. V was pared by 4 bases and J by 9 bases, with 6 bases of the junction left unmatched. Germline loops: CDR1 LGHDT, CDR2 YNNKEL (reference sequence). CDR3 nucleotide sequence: TGTGCCAGCAGCCGGGGGGGACAGGGGAGTTCACCCCTCCACTTT. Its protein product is CASSRGGQGSSPLHF.

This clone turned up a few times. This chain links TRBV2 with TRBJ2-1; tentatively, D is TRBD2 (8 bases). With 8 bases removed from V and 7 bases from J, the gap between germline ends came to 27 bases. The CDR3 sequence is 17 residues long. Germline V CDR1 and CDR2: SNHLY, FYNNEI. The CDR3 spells CASRRGARDSSRNEQFF. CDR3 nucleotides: TGTGCCAGCCGGCGGGGGGCCCGGGACAGTTCGCGGAATGAGCAGTTCTTC.

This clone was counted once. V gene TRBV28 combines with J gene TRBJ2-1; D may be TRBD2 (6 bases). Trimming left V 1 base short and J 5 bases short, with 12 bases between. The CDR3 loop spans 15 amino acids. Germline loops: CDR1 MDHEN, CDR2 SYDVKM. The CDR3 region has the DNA TGTGCCAGCAGTTTATACCGGGGGTTGAACAATGAGCAGTTCTTC. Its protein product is CASSLYRGLNNEQFF.

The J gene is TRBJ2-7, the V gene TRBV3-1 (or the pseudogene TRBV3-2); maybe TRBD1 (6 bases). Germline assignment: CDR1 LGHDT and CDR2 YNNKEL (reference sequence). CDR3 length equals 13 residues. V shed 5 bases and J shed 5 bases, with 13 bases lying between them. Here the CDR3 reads CASSYDRTHEQYF. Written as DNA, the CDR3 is TGTGCCAGCAGCTATGACAGGACGCACGAGCAGTACTTC.